Below are 26 T cell receptor beta chains sequenced from a single sample in a study of vaccination and CD4 T cells after COVID-19. The antigens for these receptors are not known. The Oncomine TCR Beta short-read assay generated sequence data from the DNA of cultured CD4+ T cells. TCRdb called the PCR reads again in MiXCR, with one record for every CDR3 protein. This sample carries 25,000 or so distinct CDR3 sequences, over 60% of them seen once, and the ten largest clones take about 20%. This sample's treatment: approximately 9-day PBMC culture with coronavirus spike peptide pools or control peptides (ViraFEST assay). The starting material was CD4+ T cells from blood, cultured in vitro, obtained after SARS-CoV-2 vaccination. All receptors come from a human donor who received a COVID-19 vaccine.

The gene calls are TRBV20-1 and TRBJ1-2; D is unresolved. Germline assignment: CDR1 DFQATT and CDR2 SNEGSKA (reference sequence). V was trimmed by 2 bases and J by 8 bases, leaving 21 bases between them. The CDR3 is 15 amino acids. The CDR3, as DNA: TGCAGTGCTAGACTAGCGGGATCCCAGGAGAGCGGCTACACCTTC. Translating gives CSARLAGSQESGYTF.

V gene TRBV12-3 or TRBV12-4 combines with J gene TRBJ2-7; D ambiguous. The CDR3 runs to 16 residues. V lost 1 base and J lost 3, with 16 bases in between. CDR3 residues: CASSLGAGVVDYEQYF. The CDR3 DNA reads as TGTGCCAGCAGTTTAGGGGCAGGTGTGGTGGACTACGAGCAGTACTTC.

This clonotype occurred a few times. The chain joins TRBV20-1 to TRBJ2-5; D is possibly TRBD1 or TRBD2 (6 bases each). V lost 3 bases and J 4 bases, leaving 15 bases between the germline ends. This CDR3 is 14 amino acids long. CDR1 and CDR2 (germline): DFQATT, SNEGSKA (reference sequence). CDR3 in amino acids: CSASGWGAGETQYF. Here the CDR3 DNA reads TGCAGTGCTAGTGGGTGGGGGGCTGGAGAGACCCAGTACTTC.

The V and J genes are TRBV20-1 and TRBJ2-5, with TRBD1 matching over 8 bases. The CDR3 length is 14 residues. V was pared by 0 bases and J by 1 base, with 1 base of the junction left unmatched. Germline CDR1 reads DFQATT; CDR2 reads SNEGSKA (reference sequence). The CDR3 coding sequence is TGCAGTGCTAGAGAGGACAGGGCCCAAGAGACCCAGTACTTC. It specifies CSAREDRAQETQYF.

The V call is TRBV5-5, the J call TRBJ2-7; 8 nucleotides match TRBD1. Germline loops: CDR1 SGHKS, CDR2 YYEKEE (reference sequence). V shed 1 base, J shed 3 bases, and the junction held 9 bases outside the gene matches. The CDR3 has 16 amino acids. The CDR3 DNA is TGTGCCAGCAGCTTGCCGTCCTCAGGGGGCGGCTACGAGCAGTACTTC. It codes for CASSLPSSGGGYEQYF.

J is TRBJ1-2 and V is TRBV7-2; 9 bases are a match to TRBD1. V was pared by 0 bases and J by 3 bases, with 2 bases of the junction left unmatched. The CDR3 loop spans 15 amino acids. Germline V gives CDR1 SGHTA, CDR2 FQGNSA. The CDR3 bases are TGTGCCAGCAGCTTAGCTGGACAGGGGTACTATGGCTACACCTTC. Translated: CASSLAGQGYYGYTF.

About this clonotype itself: An end of the junction differs from the germline gene, which may be a read error. The chain links TRBV7-8 to TRBJ1-5; perhaps TRBD1 as D (6 bases). The germline gives CDR1 SGHVS, CDR2 FQNEAQ. The CDR3 runs to 16 residues. CDR3 DNA: TGTGCCAACAGCTTAGTGGGAGGACAGACCAATCAGCCCCAGCATTTT. This gives the protein CANSLVGGQTNQPQHF.

This clonotype was seen only a few times. This chain joins TRBV7-9 and TRBJ1-1; D is uncertain. Trimming took 3 bases from V and 2 from J, leaving 7 bases between them. The CDR3 loop spans 13 amino acids. The germline CDR1 and CDR2 sequences are SEHNR and FQNEAQ (reference sequence). CDR3 in amino acids: CASSFQVNTEAFF. CDR3 DNA sequence: TGTGCCAGCAGCTTTCAGGTAAACACTGAAGCTTTCTTT.

The chain links TRBV11-3 to TRBJ1-2, with TRBD1 identical over 8 bases. CDR3 length: 18 residues. The V gene end was trimmed by 0 bases and the J gene end by 3 bases; junction bases not matched to a gene: 12. Germline V gene data show CDR1 as SGHNT and CDR2 as YENEEA. The DNA for the CDR3 is TGTGCCAGCAGCTTAGAGGGGTATGGAACAGGGGGACACTATGGCTACACCTTC. Protein: CASSLEGYGTGGHYGYTF.

The V gene is TRBV10-3, the J gene TRBJ1-2; the match to TRBD1 covers 9 bases. Germline V lookup: CDR1 ENHRY, CDR2 SYGVKD. The CDR3 length is 16 residues. With 2 bases clipped from V and 3 bases from J, the junction kept 7 bases outside the gene matches. This CDR3 reads CAISEGQGSNDYGYTF. The CDR3 DNA sequence: TGTGCCATCAGTGAGGGACAGGGGTCCAATGACTATGGCTACACCTTC.

The gene calls are TRBV20-1 and TRBJ1-2, with D tentatively TRBD1 (5 bases). Germline-derived CDR1 and CDR2 are DFQATT and SNEGSKA (reference sequence). The germline V and J ends were trimmed by 3 bases and 8 bases, with 10 bases remaining between them. The CDR3 extends over 11 amino acids. The CDR3 sequence is CSARKGQGYTF. DNA for the CDR3: TGCAGTGCTAGGAAGGGGCAAGGCTACACCTTC.

This clonotype is a singleton in its sample. J is TRBJ1-1 and V is TRBV10-3; D not certain. The germline V and J ends were trimmed by 4 bases and 1 base, with 7 bases remaining between them. CDR1 and CDR2 from the germline V gene are ENHRY and SYGVKD. The CDR3 totals 13 residues. The DNA of the CDR3 is TGTGCCATCAGTGGGACGGGGAACACTGAAGCTTTCTTT. Encoded protein: CAISGTGNTEAFF.

The V call is TRBV18, the J call TRBJ1-1, with TRBD1 matching over 7 bases. From germline, CDR1 is KGHSH and CDR2 LQKENI. The CDR3 covers 14 residues. The V segment lost 3 bases and the J segment 1 base; nucleotides outside the gene matches: 2. For the CDR3, the DNA is TGTGCCAGCTCACCTGGACAGGCGAACACTGAAGCTTTCTTT. Protein sequence: CASSPGQANTEAFF.

This chain uses TRBV18 with TRBJ2-1; the match to TRBD1 covers 8 bases. Losses at the gene ends were 4 bases for V and 6 bases for J; bases not matched to a gene: 14. The germline V gene has CDR1 KGHSH and CDR2 LQKENI. This CDR3 has 17 residues. The CDR3 region has the DNA TGTGCCAGCTCACTACAAGGACAGGGACGAGGGTTCAATGAGCAGTTCTTC. Translating gives CASSLQGQGRGFNEQFF.

This clonotype was found a few times. The chain is built from TRBV7-8 and TRBJ2-2; 8 bases are a match to TRBD2. Germline V lookup: CDR1 SGHVS, CDR2 FQNEAQ. The CDR3 sequence is 14 residues long. Trimming took 6 bases from V and 5 from J; bases not matched to a gene: 5. CDR3 nucleotides: TGTGCCAGCAGTCGGGGGGGCCGGACCGGGGAGCTGTTTTTT. Protein sequence: CASSRGGRTGELFF.

This clonotype was seen only once. V and J are TRBV10-3 and TRBJ2-7, with 8 bases lining up with TRBD1. Germline V gives CDR1 ENHRY, CDR2 SYGVKD. The length of the CDR3 is 14 residues. V lost 10 bases and J lost 1; bases outside the gene matches: 9. CDR3 sequence reads: CATKTGDESYEQYF. The CDR3, as DNA: TGTGCCACTAAGACAGGGGATGAATCCTACGAGCAGTACTTC.

About this clonotype itself: Germline is not matched at one junction end, which may reflect a read error. The V gene is TRBV2, the J gene TRBJ2-1; D uncertain. Germline values: CDR1 SNHLY, CDR2 FYNNEI. The CDR3 is 12 residues long. The CDR3 region has the DNA TGTGCCAGCAGTGAAGGGGGAACAGCGTCGGTCTTC. It translates to CASSEGGTASVF.

The V call is TRBV19, the J call TRBJ1-2, with D tentatively TRBD1 (6 bases). Deletions cut 6 bases from V and 5 bases from J, with 16 bases between. Germline V lookup: CDR1 LNHDA, CDR2 SQIVND (reference sequence). This CDR3 has 14 amino acids. DNA of the CDR3: TGTGCCAGTAGCCTCGGGGGGGGCGATTATGGCTACACCTTC. Its translation is CASSLGGGDYGYTF. Complete variable domain (other parts from reference TRBV19 and TRBJ1-2): DGGITQSPKYLFRKEGQNVTLSCEQNLNHDAMYWYRQDPGQGLRLIYYSQIVNDFQKGDIAEGYSVSREKKESFPLTVTSAQKNPTAFYLCASSLGGGDYGYTFGSGTRLTVV.

The chain employs TRBV5-6 and TRBJ1-2; tentatively, D is TRBD1 (6 bases). CDR3 length: 15 residues. Germline-derived CDR1 and CDR2 are SGHDT and YYEEEE. V gave up 3 bases and J gave up 1 base, with 13 bases separating them. The CDR3 nucleotides are TGTGCCAGCAGCTGGAGGGGGGCCTTTAACTATGGCTACACCTTC. It translates to CASSWRGAFNYGYTF. Variable domain in full (rest from reference TRBV5-6 and TRBJ1-2): DAGVTQSPTHLIKTRGQQVTLRCSPKSGHDTVSWYQQALGQGPQFIFQYYEEEERQRGNFPDRFSGHQFPNYSSELNVNALLLGDSALYLCASSWRGAFNYGYTFGSGTRLTVV.

The chain couples TRBV20-1 to TRBJ1-1, with D tentatively TRBD1 (5 bases). The V and J ends lost 6 bases and 1 base respectively, with 24 bases between them. The CDR3 has 17 residues. Per germline, CDR1 DFQATT and CDR2 SNEGSKA (reference sequence). The CDR3 sequence is CSARREFVGVRNTEAFF. In DNA form, the CDR3 reads TGCAGTGCCAGAAGAGAGTTTGTGGGGGTCAGGAACACTGAAGCTTTCTTT.

There are a few counts of this clonotype. The chain has TRBV19 and TRBJ2-3; D uncertain. The V end lost 5 bases, the J end lost 0 bases, and 9 bases lay between the germline ends. From germline, CDR1 is LNHDA and CDR2 SQIVND (reference sequence). The CDR3 has 14 amino acids. Written as DNA, the CDR3 is TGTGCCAGTAGTGGGCAGACCAGCACAGATACGCAGTATTTT. Residues: CASSGQTSTDTQYF.

This chain joins TRBV20-1 and TRBJ2-5; 7 bases agree with TRBD1. The CDR3 loop spans 13 amino acids. The J segment lost 7 bases and the V segment lost 5 bases, leaving 10 bases of the junction unmatched. The germline gives CDR1 DFQATT, CDR2 SNEGSKA (reference sequence). The CDR3 region is CSAGSNRGGTQYF. CDR3 nucleotide sequence: TGCAGTGCTGGATCGAACAGGGGTGGGACCCAGTACTTC.

This clonotype has only a few counts. The chain recombines TRBV20-1 with TRBJ2-3; TRBD2 agrees at 12 bases. The CDR3 consists of 15 residues. V was pared by 1 base and J by 5 bases, with 4 bases of the junction left unmatched. Germline CDR1 DFQATT, CDR2 SNEGSKA (reference sequence). Here the CDR3 DNA reads TGCAGTGCTAGAGCACTAGCGGGGGGAGGAGATACGCAGTATTTT. Its translation: CSARALAGGGDTQYF.

The rearrangement links TRBV7-2 to TRBJ2-2; 10 positions match TRBD2. This CDR3 has 15 amino acids. V gave up 5 bases and J gave up 5 bases; unmatched junction bases: 5. Germline V gene sequence: CDR1 SGHTA, CDR2 FQGNSA. Written as DNA, the CDR3 is TGTGCCAGCAGCCGAAAGCGGGGGGGGACCGGGGAGCTGTTTTTT. Translating gives CASSRKRGGTGELFF.

There are a few counts of this clonotype. V usage is TRBV15 and J usage is TRBJ1-5, with D tentatively TRBD1 (6 bases). V lost 0 bases, J lost 3 bases, and 9 bases lay in between. Germline-derived CDR1 and CDR2 are LNHNV and YYDKDF (reference sequence). The CDR3 consists of 15 residues. The CDR3 spells CATSRENRVNQPQHF. The DNA of the CDR3 is TGTGCCACCAGCAGAGAGAACAGGGTCAATCAGCCCCAGCATTTT. Filled out from reference TRBV15 and TRBJ1-5, the complete variable domain reads DAMVIQNPRYQVTQFGKPVTLSCSQTLNHNVMYWYQQKSSQAPKLLFHYYDKDFNNEADTPDNFQSRRPNTSFCFLDIRSPGLGDTAMYLCATSRENRVNQPQHFGDGTRLSIL.

This clonotype came up a few times. CDR3 region: CASSRDLSTEAFF. The CDR3 DNA reads as TGTGCCAGCAGCAGGGACTTGAGCACTGAAGCTTTCTTT. The V call is TRBV2, the J call TRBJ1-1; D perhaps matches TRBD1 (5 bases). The CDR3 runs to 13 residues. Trimming cost V 6 bases and J 4 bases, with 12 bases left between them. Germline V gives CDR1 SNHLY, CDR2 FYNNEI.